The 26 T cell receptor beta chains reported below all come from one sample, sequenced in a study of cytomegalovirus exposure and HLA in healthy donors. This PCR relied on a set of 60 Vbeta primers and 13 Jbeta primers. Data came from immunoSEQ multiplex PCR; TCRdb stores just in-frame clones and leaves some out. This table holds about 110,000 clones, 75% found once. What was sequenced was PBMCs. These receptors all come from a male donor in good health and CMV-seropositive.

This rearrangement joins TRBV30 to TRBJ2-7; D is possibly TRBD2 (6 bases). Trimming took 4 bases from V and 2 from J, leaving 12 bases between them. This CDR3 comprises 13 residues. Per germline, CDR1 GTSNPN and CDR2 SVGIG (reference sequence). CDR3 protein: CAWNKRAAYEQYF. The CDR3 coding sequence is TGTGCCTGGAACAAGCGGGCAGCCTACGAGCAGTACTTC.

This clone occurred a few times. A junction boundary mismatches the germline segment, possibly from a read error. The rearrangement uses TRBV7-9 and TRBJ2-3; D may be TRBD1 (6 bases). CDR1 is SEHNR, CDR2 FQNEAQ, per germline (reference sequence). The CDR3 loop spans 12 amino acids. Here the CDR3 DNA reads TGTGCCAGCAGCTTAGATTACGGACAGAGAAGCTTT. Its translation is CASSLDYGQRSF. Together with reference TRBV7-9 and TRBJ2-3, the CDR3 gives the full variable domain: DTGVSQNPRHKITKRGQNVTFRCDPISEHNRLYWYRQTLGQGPEFLTYFQNEAQLEKSRLLSDRFSAERPKGSFSTLEIQRTEQGDSAMYLCASSLDYGQRSFGPGTRLTVL.

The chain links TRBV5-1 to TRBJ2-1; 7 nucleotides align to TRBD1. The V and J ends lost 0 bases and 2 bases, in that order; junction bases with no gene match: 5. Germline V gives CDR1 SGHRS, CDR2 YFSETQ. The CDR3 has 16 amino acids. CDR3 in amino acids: CASSLEAGGPYNEQFF. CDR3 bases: TGCGCCAGCAGCTTGGAGGCAGGGGGTCCCTACAATGAGCAGTTCTTC.

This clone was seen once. CDR3 nucleotides: TGTGCCTGGAGCGGCGCGCCAGGGGATGGCTACACCTTC. Amino acids: CAWSGAPGDGYTF. The chain uses TRBV30 and TRBJ1-2; D perhaps matches TRBD1 (6 bases). CDR1 is GTSNPN, CDR2 SVGIG, per germline (reference sequence). The CDR3 extends over 13 amino acids. The ends were cut back, 3 bases at V and 6 bases at J, with 14 bases in the middle.

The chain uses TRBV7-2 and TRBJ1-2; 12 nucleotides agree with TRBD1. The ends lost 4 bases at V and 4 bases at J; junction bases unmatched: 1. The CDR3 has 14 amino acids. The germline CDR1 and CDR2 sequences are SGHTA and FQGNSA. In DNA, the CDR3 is TGTGCCAGCAGCTGGGACAGGGGGCTCTATGGCTACACCTTC. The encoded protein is CASSWDRGLYGYTF.

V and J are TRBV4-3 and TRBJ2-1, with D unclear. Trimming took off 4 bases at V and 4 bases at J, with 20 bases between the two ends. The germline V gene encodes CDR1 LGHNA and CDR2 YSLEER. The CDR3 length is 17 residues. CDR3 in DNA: TGCGCCAGCAGCCCGTTTGTGGGCACAACCGATTACAATGAGCAGTTCTTC. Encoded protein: CASSPFVGTTDYNEQFF.

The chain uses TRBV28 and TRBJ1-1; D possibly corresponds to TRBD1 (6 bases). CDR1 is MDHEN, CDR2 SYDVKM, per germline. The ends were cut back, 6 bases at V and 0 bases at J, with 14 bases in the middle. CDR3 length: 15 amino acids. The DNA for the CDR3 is TGTGCCAGCAGGACGGGGGGGCTAATGAACACTGAAGCTTTCTTT. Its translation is CASRTGGLMNTEAFF.

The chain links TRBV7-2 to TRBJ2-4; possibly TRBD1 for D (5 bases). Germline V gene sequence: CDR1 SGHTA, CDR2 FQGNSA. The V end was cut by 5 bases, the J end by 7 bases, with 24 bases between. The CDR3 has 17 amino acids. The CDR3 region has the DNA TGTGCCAGCAGCCCAGGCCAGGGCCGAGGTTTGTTGAACATTCAGTACTTC. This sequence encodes CASSPGQGRGLLNIQYF.

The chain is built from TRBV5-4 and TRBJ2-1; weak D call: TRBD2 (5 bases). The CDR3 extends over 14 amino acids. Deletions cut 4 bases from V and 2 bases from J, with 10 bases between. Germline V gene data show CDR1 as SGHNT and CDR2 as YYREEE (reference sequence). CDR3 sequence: CASSATRAYNEQFF. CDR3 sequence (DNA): TGTGCCAGCAGCGCAACTAGAGCCTACAATGAGCAGTTCTTC.

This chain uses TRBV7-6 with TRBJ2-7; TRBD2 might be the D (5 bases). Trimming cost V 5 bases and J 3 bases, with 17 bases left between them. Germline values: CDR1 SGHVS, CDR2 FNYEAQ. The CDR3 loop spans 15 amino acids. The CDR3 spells CASSPWTAGNYEQYF. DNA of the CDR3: TGTGCCAGCAGCCCCTGGACCGCGGGCAACTACGAGCAGTACTTC.

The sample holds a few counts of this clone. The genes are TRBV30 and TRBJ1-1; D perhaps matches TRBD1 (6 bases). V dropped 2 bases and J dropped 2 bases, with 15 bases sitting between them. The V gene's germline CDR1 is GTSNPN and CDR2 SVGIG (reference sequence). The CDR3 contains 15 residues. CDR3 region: CAWSRPQGGNTEAFF. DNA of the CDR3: TGTGCCTGGAGTCGTCCACAGGGCGGAAACACTGAAGCTTTCTTT.

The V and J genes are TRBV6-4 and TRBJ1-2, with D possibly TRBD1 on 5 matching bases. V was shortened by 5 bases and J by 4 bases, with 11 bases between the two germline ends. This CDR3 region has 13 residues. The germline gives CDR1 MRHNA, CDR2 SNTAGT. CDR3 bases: TGTGCCAGCAGTCCGGGAGGGACCTATGGCTACACCTTC. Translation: CASSPGGTYGYTF.

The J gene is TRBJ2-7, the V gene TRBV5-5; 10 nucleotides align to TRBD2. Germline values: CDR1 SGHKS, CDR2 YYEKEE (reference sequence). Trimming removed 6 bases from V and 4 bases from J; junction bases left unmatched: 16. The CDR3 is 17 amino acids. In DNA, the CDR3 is TGTGCCAGCACCAAACGGGACCCAGCGGGAGGGTTGTACGAGCAGTACTTC. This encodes CASTKRDPAGGLYEQYF.

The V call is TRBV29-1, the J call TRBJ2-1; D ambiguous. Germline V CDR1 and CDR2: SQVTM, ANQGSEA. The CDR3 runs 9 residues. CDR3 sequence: CNADNEQFF. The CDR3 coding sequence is TGCAACGCAGACAATGAGCAGTTCTTC.

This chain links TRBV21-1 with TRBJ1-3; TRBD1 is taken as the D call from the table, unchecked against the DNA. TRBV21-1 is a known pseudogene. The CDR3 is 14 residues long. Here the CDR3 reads CASSVGPSGNTIYF. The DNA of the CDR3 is TGTGCCAGCAGCGTGGGGCCCTCTGGAAACACCATATATTTT.

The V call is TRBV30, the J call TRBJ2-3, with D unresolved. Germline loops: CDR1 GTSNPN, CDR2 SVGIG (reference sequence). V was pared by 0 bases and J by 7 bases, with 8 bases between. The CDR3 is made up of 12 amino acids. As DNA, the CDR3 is TGTGCCTGGAGTGTTGTCCCCTATACGCAGTATTTT. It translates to CAWSVVPYTQYF.

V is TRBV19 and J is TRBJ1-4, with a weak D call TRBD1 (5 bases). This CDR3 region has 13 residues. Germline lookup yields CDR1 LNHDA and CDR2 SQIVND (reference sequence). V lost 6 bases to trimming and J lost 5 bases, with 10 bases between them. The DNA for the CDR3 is TGTGCCAGTAGCACCAGGGTGAATGAAAAACTGTTTTTT. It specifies CASSTRVNEKLFF. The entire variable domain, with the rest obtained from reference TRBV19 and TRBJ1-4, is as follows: DGGITQSPKYLFRKEGQNVTLSCEQNLNHDAMYWYRQDPGQGLRLIYYSQIVNDFQKGDIAEGYSVSREKKESFPLTVTSAQKNPTAFYLCASSTRVNEKLFFGSGTQLSVL.

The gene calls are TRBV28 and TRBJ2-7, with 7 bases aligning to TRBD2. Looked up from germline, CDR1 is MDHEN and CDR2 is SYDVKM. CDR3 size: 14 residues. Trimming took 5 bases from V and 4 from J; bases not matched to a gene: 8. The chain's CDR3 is CASSMRGTGYEQYF. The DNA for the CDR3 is TGTGCCAGCAGTATGCGGGGGACGGGTTACGAGCAGTACTTC.

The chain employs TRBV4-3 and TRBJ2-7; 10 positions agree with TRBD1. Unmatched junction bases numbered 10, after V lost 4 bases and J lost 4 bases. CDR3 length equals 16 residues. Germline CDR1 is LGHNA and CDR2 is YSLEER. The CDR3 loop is CASSPQAGQGVYEQYF. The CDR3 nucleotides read TGCGCCAGCAGCCCGCAAGCAGGACAGGGGGTGTACGAGCAGTACTTC.

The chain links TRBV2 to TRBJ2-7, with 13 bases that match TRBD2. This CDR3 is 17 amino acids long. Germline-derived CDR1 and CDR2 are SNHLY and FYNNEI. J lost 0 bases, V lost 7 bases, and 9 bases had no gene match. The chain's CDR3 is CASTYGLAGEGSYEQYF. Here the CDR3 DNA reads TGTGCCAGCACCTACGGACTAGCGGGAGAGGGCTCCTACGAGCAGTACTTC.

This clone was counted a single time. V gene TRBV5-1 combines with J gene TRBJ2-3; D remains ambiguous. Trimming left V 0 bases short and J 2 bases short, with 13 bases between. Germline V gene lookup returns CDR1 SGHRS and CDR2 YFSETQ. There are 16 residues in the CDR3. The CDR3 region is CASSLGGRNPTDTQYF. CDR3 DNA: TGCGCCAGCAGCTTGGGTGGCAGAAATCCCACAGATACGCAGTATTTT. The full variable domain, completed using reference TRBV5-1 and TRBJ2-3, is KAGVTQTPRYLIKTRGQQVTLSCSPISGHRSVSWYQQTPGQGLQFLFEYFSETQRNKGNFPGRFSGRQFSNSRSEMNVSTLELGDSALYLCASSLGGRNPTDTQYFGPGTRLTVL.

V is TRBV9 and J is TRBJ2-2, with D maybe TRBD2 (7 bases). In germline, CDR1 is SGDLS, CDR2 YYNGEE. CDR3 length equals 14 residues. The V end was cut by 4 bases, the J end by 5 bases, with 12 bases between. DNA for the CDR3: TGTGCCAGCAGCCTGGGAGGGGGAACCGGGGAGCTGTTTTTT. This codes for CASSLGGGTGELFF.

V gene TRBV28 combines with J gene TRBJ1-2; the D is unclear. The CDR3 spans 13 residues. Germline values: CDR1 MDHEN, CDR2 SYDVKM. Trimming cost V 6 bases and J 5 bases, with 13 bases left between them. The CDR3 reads CASSQGRLYGYTF. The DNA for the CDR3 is TGTGCCAGCAGCCAAGGGAGGTTGTATGGCTACACCTTC.

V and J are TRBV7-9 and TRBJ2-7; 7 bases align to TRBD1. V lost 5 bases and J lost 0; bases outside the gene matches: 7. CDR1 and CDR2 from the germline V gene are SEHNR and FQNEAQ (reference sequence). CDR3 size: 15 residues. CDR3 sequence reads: CASSQRQGISYEQYF. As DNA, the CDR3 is TGTGCCAGCAGCCAGAGACAGGGTATCTCCTACGAGCAGTACTTC.

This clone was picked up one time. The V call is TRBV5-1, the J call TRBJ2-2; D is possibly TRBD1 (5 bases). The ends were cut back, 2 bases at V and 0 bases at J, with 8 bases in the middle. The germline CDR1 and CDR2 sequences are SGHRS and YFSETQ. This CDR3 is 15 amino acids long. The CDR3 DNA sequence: TGCGCCAGCAGCTTACCGACAGCGAACACCGGGGAGCTGTTTTTT. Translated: CASSLPTANTGELFF.

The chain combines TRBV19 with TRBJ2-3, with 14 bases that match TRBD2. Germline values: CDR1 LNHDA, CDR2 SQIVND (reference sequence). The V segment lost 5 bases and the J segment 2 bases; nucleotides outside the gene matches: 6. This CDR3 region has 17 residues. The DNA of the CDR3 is TGTGCCAGTAGTTCGCCGGGACTAGCGGGGGTCACAGATACGCAGTATTTT. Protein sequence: CASSSPGLAGVTDTQYF.